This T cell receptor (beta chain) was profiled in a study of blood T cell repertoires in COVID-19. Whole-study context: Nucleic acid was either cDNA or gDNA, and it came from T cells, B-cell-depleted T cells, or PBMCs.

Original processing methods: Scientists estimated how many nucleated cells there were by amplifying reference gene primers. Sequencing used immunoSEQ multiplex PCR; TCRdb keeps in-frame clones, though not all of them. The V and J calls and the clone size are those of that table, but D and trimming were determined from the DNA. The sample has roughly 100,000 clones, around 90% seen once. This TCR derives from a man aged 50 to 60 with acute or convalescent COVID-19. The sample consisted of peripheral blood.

The CDR3 DNA reads as TGTGCCAGCAGCTCAGGACAGATCTCCTACGAGCAGTACTTC. This translates into CASSSGQISYEQYF. The chain recombines TRBV7-9 with TRBJ2-7, with D perhaps matching TRBD1 (6 bases). V lost 4 bases, J lost 0 bases, and 10 bases lay in between. This CDR3 has 14 amino acids. CDR1 and CDR2 from the germline V gene are SEHNR and FQNEAQ (reference sequence).